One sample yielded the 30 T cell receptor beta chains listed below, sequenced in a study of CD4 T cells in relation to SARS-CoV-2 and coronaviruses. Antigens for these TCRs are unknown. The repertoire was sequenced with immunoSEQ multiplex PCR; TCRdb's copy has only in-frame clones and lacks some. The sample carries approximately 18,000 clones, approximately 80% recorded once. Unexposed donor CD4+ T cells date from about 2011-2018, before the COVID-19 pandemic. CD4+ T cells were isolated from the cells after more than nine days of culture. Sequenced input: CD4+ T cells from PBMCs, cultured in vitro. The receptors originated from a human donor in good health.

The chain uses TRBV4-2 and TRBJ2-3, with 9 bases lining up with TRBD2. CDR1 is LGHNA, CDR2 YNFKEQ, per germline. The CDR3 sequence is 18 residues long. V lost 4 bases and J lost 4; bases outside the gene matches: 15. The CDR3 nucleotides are TGTGCCAGCAGCCCAAGATGGATAACAGCGGGAGGATCAGATACGCAGTATTTT. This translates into CASSPRWITAGGSDTQYF.

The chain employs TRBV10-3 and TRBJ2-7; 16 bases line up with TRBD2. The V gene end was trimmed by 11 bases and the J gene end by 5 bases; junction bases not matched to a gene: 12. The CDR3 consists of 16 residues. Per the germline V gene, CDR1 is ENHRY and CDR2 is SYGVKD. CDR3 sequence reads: CAARGGTSGRADEQYF. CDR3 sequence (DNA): TGTGCCGCCCGGGGCGGGACTAGCGGGAGGGCTGACGAGCAGTACTTC.

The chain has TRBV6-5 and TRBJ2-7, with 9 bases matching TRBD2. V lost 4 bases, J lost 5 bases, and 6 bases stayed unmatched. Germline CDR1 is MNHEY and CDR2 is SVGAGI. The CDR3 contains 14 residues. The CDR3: CASSFSGGPHEQYF. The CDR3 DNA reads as TGTGCCAGCAGTTTTAGCGGGGGCCCCCACGAGCAGTACTTC.

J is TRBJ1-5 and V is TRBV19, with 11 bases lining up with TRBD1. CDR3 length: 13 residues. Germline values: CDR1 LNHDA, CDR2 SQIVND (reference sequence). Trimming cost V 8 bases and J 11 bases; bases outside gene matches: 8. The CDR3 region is CASGTGGPRAQHF. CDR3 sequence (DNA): TGTGCCAGTGGGACAGGGGGGCCGCGGGCCCAGCATTTT.

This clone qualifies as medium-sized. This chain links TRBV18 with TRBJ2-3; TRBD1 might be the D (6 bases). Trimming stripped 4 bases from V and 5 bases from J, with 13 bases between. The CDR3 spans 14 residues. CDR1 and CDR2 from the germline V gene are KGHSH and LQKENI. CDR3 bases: TGTGCCAGCTCACTAACAGGGTACGGAGATACGCAGTATTTT. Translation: CASSLTGYGDTQYF.

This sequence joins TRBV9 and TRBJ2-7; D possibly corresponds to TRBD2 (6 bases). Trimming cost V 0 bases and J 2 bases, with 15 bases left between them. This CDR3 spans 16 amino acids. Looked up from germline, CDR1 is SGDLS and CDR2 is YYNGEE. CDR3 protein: CASSVEVGRQPYEQYF. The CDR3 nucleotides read TGTGCCAGCAGCGTAGAGGTGGGGAGGCAGCCCTACGAGCAGTACTTC.

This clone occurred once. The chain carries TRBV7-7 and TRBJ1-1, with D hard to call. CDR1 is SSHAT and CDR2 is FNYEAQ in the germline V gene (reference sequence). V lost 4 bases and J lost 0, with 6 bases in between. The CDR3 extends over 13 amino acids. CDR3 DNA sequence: TGTGCCAGCAGCTCGGCATTGAACACTGAAGCTTTCTTT. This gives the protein CASSSALNTEAFF. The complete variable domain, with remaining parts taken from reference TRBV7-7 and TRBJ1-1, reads GAGVSQSPRYKVTKRGQDVTLRCDPISSHATLYWYQQALGQGPEFLTYFNYEAQPDKSGLPSDRFSAERPEGSISTLTIQRTEQRDSAMYRCASSSALNTEAFFGQGTRLTVV.

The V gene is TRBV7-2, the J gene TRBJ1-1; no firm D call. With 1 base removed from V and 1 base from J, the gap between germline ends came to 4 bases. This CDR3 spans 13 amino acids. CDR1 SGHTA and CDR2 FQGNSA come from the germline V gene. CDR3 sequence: CASSLVQNTEAFF. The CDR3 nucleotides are TGTGCCAGCAGCTTAGTTCAGAACACTGAAGCTTTCTTT. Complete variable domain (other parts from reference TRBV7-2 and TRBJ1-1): GAGVSQSPSNKVTEKGKDVELRCDPISGHTALYWYRQSLGQGLEFLIYFQGNSAPDKSGLPSDRFSAERTGGSVSTLTIQRTQQEDSAVYLCASSLVQNTEAFFGQGTRLTVV.

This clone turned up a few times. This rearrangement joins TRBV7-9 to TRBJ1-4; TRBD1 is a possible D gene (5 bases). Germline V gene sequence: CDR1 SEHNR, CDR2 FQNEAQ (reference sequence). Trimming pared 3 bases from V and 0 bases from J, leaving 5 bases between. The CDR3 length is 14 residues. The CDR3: CASSLTATNEKLFF. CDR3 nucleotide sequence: TGTGCCAGCAGCTTGACAGCAACTAATGAAAAACTGTTTTTT.

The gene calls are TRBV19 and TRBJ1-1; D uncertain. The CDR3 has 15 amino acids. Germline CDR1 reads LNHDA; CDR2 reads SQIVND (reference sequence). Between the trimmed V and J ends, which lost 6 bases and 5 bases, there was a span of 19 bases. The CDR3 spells CASRNGGDYGTEAFF. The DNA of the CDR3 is TGTGCCAGTAGGAATGGCGGGGATTACGGAACTGAAGCTTTCTTT.

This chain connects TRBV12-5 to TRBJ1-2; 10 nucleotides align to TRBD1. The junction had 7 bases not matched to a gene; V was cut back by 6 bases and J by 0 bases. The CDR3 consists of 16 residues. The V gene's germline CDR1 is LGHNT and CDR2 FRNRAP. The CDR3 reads CASGGDRGRANYGYTF. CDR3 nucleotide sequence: TGTGCTAGTGGGGGGGACAGGGGAAGGGCTAACTATGGCTACACCTTC. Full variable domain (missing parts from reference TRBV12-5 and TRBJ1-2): DARVTQTPRHKVTEMGQEVTMRCQPILGHNTVFWYRQTMMQGLELLAYFRNRAPLDDSGMPKDRFSAEMPDATLATLKIQPSEPRDSAVYFCASGGDRGRANYGYTFGSGTRLTVV.

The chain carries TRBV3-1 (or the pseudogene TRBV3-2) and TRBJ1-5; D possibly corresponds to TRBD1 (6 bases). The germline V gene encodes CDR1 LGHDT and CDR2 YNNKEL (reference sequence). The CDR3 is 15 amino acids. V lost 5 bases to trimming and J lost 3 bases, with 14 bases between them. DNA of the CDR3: TGTGCCAGCAGCATAGATACAGGGACCAATCAGCCCCAGCATTTT. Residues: CASSIDTGTNQPQHF.

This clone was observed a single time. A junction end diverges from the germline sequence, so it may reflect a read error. The chain's CDR3 is CASSQIVRGVIRF. CDR3 nucleotide sequence: TGTGCCAGCAGCCAAATCGTCAGAGGGGTAATTAGATTC. The chain employs TRBV14 and TRBJ2-7; either TRBD1 or TRBD2 may fit D (5 bases each). Germline CDR1 and CDR2: SGHDN and FVKESK. CDR3 length equals 13 residues.

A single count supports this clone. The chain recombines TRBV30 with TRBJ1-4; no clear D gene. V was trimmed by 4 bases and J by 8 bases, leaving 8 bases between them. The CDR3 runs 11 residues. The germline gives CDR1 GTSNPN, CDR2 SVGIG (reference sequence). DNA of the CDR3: TGTGCCTGGACTCAACGAGAAAAACTGTTTTTT. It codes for CAWTQREKLFF.

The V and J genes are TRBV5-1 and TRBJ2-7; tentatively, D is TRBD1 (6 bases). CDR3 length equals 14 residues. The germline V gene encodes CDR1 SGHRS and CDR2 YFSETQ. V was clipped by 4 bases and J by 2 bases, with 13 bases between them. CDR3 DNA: TGCGCCAGCAGCGGGAATACAGGGCCCTACGAGCAGTACTTC. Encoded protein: CASSGNTGPYEQYF.

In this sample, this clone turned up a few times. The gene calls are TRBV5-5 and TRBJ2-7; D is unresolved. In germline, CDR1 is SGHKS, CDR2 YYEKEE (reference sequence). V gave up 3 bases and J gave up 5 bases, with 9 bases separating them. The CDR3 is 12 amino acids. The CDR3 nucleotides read TGTGCCAGCAGCTCGAACGTCAACGAGCAGTACTTC. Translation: CASSSNVNEQYF.

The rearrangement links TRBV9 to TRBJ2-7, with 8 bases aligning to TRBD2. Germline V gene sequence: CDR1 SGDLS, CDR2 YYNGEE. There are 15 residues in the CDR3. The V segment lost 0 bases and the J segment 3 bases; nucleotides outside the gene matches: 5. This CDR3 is CASSVGLAGDYEQYF. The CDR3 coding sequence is TGTGCCAGCAGCGTAGGGCTAGCGGGCGACTACGAGCAGTACTTC.

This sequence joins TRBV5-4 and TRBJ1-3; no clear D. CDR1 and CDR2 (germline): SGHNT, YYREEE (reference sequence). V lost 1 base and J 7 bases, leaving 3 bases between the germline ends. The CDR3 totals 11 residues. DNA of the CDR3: TGTGCCAGCAGCTTGCCGAACACCATATATTTT. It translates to CASSLPNTIYF.

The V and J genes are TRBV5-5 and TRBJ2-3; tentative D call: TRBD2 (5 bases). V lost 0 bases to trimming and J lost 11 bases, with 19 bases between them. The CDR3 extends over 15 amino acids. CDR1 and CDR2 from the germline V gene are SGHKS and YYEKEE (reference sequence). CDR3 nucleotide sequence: TGTGCCAGCAGCTTGGATTGGCAGACCCCAGGAGGGCAGTATTTT. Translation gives CASSLDWQTPGGQYF.

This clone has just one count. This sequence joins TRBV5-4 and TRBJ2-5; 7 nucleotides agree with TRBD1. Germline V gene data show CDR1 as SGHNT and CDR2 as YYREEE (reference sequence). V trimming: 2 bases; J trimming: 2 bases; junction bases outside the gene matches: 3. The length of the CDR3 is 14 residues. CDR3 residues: CASSFRDRQETQYF. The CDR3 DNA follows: TGTGCCAGCAGCTTCCGGGACAGACAAGAGACCCAGTACTTC.

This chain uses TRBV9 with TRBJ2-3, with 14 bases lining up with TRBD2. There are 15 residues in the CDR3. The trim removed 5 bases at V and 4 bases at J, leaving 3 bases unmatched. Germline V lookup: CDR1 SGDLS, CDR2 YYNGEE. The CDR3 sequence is CASRPTSGRADTQYF. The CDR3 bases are TGTGCCAGCAGACCGACTAGCGGGAGGGCAGATACGCAGTATTTT.

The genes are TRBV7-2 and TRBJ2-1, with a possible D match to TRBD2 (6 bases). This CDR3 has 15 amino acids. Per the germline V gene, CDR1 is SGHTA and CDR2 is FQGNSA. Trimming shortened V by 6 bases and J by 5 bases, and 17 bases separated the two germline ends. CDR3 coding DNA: TGTGCCAGCAGTTCCGGGACTCTCTTTAACAATGAGCAGTTCTTC. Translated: CASSSGTLFNNEQFF.

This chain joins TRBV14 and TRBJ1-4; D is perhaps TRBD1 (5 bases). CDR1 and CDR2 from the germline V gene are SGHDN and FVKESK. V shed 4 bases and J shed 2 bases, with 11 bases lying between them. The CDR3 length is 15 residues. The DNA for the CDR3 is TGTGCCAGCAGCCCGATCCCAGGGACTAATGAAAAACTGTTTTTT. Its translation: CASSPIPGTNEKLFF.

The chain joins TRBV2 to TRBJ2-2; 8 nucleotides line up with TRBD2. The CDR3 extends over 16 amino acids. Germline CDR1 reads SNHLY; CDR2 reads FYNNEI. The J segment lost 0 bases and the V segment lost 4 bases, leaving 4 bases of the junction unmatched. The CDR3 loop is CASSVLRGANTGELFF. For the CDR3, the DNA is TGTGCCAGCAGTGTTTTGCGGGGGGCGAACACCGGGGAGCTGTTTTTT.

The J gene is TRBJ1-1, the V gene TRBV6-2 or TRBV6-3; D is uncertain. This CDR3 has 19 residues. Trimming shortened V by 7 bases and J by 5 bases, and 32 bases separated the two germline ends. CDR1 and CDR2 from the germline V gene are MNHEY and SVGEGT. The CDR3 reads CASNPASQGLLSLRTEAFF. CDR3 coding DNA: TGTGCCAGCAACCCGGCTTCGCAAGGACTCCTGAGTTTGCGGACTGAAGCTTTCTTT.

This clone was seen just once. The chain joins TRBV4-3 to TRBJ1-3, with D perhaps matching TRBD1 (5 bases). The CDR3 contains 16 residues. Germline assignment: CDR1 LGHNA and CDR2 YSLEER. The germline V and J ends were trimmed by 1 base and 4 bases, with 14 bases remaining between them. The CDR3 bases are TGCGCCAGCAGCCAAGGCAGTCGGGGCGCGGGAAACACCATATATTTT. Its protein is CASSQGSRGAGNTIYF.

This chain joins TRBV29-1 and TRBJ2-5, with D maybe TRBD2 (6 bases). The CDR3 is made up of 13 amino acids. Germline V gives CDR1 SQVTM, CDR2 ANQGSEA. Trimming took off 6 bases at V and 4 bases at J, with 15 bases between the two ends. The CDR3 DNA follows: TGCAGCGTCGGGGGTGCGGGGAGAGAGACCCAGTACTTC. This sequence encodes CSVGGAGRETQYF.

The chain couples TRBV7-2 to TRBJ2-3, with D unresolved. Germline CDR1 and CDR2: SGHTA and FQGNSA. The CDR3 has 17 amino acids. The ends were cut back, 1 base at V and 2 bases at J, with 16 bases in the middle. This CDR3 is CASSLGIGRGNTDTQYF. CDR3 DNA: TGTGCCAGCAGCTTAGGTATTGGGCGAGGAAACACAGATACGCAGTATTTT.

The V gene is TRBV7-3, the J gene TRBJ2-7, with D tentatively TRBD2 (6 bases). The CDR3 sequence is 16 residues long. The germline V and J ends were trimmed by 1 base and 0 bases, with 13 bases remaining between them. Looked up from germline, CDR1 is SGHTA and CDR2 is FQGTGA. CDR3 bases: TGTGCCAGCAGCTTAAACGGCGGGACCATCTCCTACGAGCAGTACTTC. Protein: CASSLNGGTISYEQYF.

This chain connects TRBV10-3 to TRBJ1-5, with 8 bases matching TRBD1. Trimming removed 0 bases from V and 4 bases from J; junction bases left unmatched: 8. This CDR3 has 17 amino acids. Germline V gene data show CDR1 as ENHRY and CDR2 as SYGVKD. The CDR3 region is CAISESIPTGGNQPQHF. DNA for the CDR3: TGTGCCATCAGTGAGTCGATTCCTACAGGGGGAAATCAGCCCCAGCATTTT.